This TCR beta chain was documented in a study of shared clonotypes between healthy human individuals. The germline V gene has CDR1 SQVTM and CDR2 ANQGSEA. The CDR3 totals 12 residues. V dropped 6 bases and J dropped 4 bases, with 12 bases sitting between them. Genomic DNA per cell subset filled all wells of several immunoSEQ plates. The team ran DNA from unsorted PBMCs on ten immunoSEQ deep assay plates for sequencing. This table comes from immunoSEQ multiplex PCR, and its TCRdb copy is limited to in-frame clones, with some not included. The data show about 560,000 clones, around 81% seen once. This clone was found a few times. Its antigen is not identified. Unsorted material relied on tens of millions of PBMCs as the source of genomic DNA. Findings of the study overall: The authors sampled blood alone, and tissue repertoires likely differ.

The chain uses TRBV29-1 and TRBJ2-5, with D hard to call. This receptor was taken from a woman aged 40 to 50 in good health. Some clones in this sample may be carry-over from other donors' samples. The material sequenced was PBMCs. CDR3 residues: CSVGQRSETQYF. CDR3 DNA sequence: TGCAGCGTGGGCCAGAGGTCAGAGACCCAGTACTTC. The full variable domain, completed using reference TRBV29-1 and TRBJ2-5, is SAVISQKPSRDICQRGTSLTIQCQVDSQVTMMFWYRQQPGQSLTLIATANQGSEATYESGFVIDKFPISRPNLTFSTLTVSNMSPEDSSIYLCSVGQRSETQYFGPGTRLLVL.